This T cell receptor beta chain was profiled in a study of cytomegalovirus exposure and HLA in healthy donors. PCR involved 60 Vbeta and 13 Jbeta primers. Here immunoSEQ multiplex PCR was the method, and the copy in TCRdb shows in-frame clones only, minus some. The table includes more than 70,000 clones, about 73% detected once. Trimming left V 5 bases short and J 6 bases short, with 11 bases between. Germline V lookup: CDR1 SGHNT, CDR2 YENEEA. CDR3 length: 13 residues. This TCR was recovered from a woman aged 45-60 years in good health and CMV-seropositive. The chain employs TRBV11-3 and TRBJ2-1; maybe TRBD1 (5 bases). The source material was PBMCs. CDR3 in DNA: TGTGCCAGCAGCCCCAGGGTCGGCAATGAGCAGTTCTTC. This sequence encodes CASSPRVGNEQFF.